One and the same sample provided the 9 T cell receptor beta chains below, sequenced in a study of T cell responses to AZD1222 COVID-19 vaccine. Generated by immunoSEQ multiplex PCR, the TCRdb table keeps only in-frame clones and is missing some. The repertoire holds about 81,000 clones, with 70% to 90% as singletons. The starting material was peripheral blood, obtained 28 days after the second AZD1222 dose. These receptors originate from an adult who received the AZD1222 COVID-19 vaccine.

The rearrangement joins TRBV6-5 to TRBJ2-2; D is tentatively TRBD1 or TRBD2 (6 bases each). This CDR3 region has 13 residues. Trimming pared 5 bases from V and 6 bases from J, leaving 10 bases between. Germline V gene lookup returns CDR1 MNHEY and CDR2 SVGAGI. CDR3 amino acids: CASSRGVSGELFF. CDR3 DNA: TGTGCCAGCAGTAGGGGGGTGTCCGGGGAGCTGTTTTTT.

The V call is TRBV6-4, the J call TRBJ1-1; D gene uncertain. V was pared by 6 bases and J by 1 base, with 3 bases between. This CDR3 comprises 11 residues. CDR1 and CDR2 (germline): MRHNA, SNTAGT. The chain's CDR3 is CASRGNTEAFF. As DNA, the CDR3 is TGTGCCAGCAGGGGGAACACTGAAGCTTTCTTT.

This clone was seen just once. The V gene is TRBV9, the J gene TRBJ1-5; D is undetermined. Between the trimmed V and J ends, which lost 0 bases and 0 bases, there was a span of 7 bases. Germline V gene lookup returns CDR1 SGDLS and CDR2 YYNGEE. CDR3 size: 15 residues. This CDR3 is CASSVGTTSNQPQHF. The CDR3 nucleotides are TGTGCCAGCAGCGTAGGTACAACTAGCAATCAGCCCCAGCATTTT.

The rearrangement uses TRBV6-1 and TRBJ1-2, with 7 positions matching TRBD1. CDR1 MNHNS and CDR2 SASEGT come from the germline V gene. Trimming took 2 bases from V and 6 from J; bases not matched to a gene: 6. This CDR3 has 14 amino acids. This CDR3 is CASSESFGQDGYTF. DNA of the CDR3: TGTGCCAGCAGTGAAAGTTTCGGACAGGATGGCTACACCTTC.

The chain carries TRBV7-2 and TRBJ1-5; a weak D match, TRBD1 (5 bases). The CDR3 is made up of 12 amino acids. Trimming shortened V by 1 base and J by 12 bases, and 10 bases separated the two germline ends. The germline gives CDR1 SGHTA, CDR2 FQGNSA. The CDR3, as DNA: TGTGCCAGCAGCTTAGGGAACAGGAACCAGCATTTT. Translation gives CASSLGNRNQHF.

The count of this clone is one. V usage is TRBV25-1 and J usage is TRBJ2-7; 8 bases fit TRBD2. V shed 1 base and J 6 bases; nucleotides not matched to a gene: 8. This CDR3 region has 15 residues. Germline V gives CDR1 MGHDK, CDR2 SYGVNS. The CDR3 region is CASSESPGLVSEQYF. The CDR3 DNA sequence: TGTGCCAGCAGTGAATCCCCGGGACTAGTAAGCGAGCAGTACTTC.

With regard to this clone: In the same sample, other DNA sequences code for this CDR3. V is TRBV6-5 and J is TRBJ1-4; D call uncertain. Germline V gives CDR1 MNHEY, CDR2 SVGAGI. This CDR3 spans 15 amino acids. V was cut by 2 bases and J by 0 bases, with 7 bases left in between. The CDR3: CASSYRATTNEKLFF. CDR3 in DNA: TGTGCCAGCAGTTACAGAGCGACAACTAATGAAAAACTGTTTTTT.

This chain uses TRBV28 with TRBJ1-2; D unclear. V lost 3 bases to trimming and J lost 0 bases, with 5 bases between them. This CDR3 is built from 13 residues. CDR1 and CDR2 from the germline V gene are MDHEN and SYDVKM. CDR3 nucleotide sequence: TGTGCCAGCAGTTTCGCGCCTAACTATGGCTACACCTTC. Protein product: CASSFAPNYGYTF.

This clone was detected once. The V and J genes are TRBV19 and TRBJ1-4, with no clear D. The CDR3 sequence is 15 residues long. Germline CDR1 LNHDA, CDR2 SQIVND (reference sequence). The ends were cut back, 3 bases at V and 5 bases at J, with 13 bases in the middle. CDR3 nucleotides: TGTGCCAGTAGTATCAGTTGGGCAGTAAATGAAAAACTGTTTTTT. Amino acids: CASSISWAVNEKLFF.